The present T cell receptor (beta chain) was sequenced within a study of blood T cells in healthy people across ages. In the case of this clonotype: Its antigen is not identified.

Alongside a J-beta primer mix, a sample-barcoded 5' primer served in a second PCR lasting roughly 6 to 11 cycles. A template-switch adaptor containing 12 random nucleotides labeled each cDNA molecule. TCRdb used MiXCR to reprocess the 5' RACE reads, holding one entry per CDR3 protein. Of fewer than 2,000,000 distinct CDR3 sequences detected, 39% appear once; the ten largest clones hold more than 20%. Overall study results and limits: The authors considered diversity estimates from one million T cells to be underestimates. Comparison with aged donors showed that long-lived donors had more naive CD4+ cells and higher diversity.

The CDR3 loop spans 18 amino acids. V was pared by 2 bases and J by 0 bases, with 8 bases of the junction left unmatched. Germline assignment: CDR1 SGHTA and CDR2 FQGNSA. Material for sequencing was blood. This TCR derives from a human donor in good health. The genes are TRBV7-2 and TRBJ2-3; TRBD2 agrees at 10 bases. This CDR3 is CASSLFLAGGSSTDTQYF. The CDR3 DNA follows: TGTGCCAGCAGCTTATTTTTAGCGGGGGGCTCTAGCACAGATACGCAGTATTTT.